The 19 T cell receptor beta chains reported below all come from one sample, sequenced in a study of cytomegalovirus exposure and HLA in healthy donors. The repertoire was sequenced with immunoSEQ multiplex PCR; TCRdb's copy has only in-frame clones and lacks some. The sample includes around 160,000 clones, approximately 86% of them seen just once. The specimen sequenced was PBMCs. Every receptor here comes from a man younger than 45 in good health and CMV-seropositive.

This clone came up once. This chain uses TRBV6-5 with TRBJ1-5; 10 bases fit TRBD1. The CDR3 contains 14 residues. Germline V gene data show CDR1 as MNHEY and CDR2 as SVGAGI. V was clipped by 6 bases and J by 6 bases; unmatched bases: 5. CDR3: CASRSGTGVQPQHF. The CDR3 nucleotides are TGTGCCAGCAGGTCCGGGACAGGGGTTCAGCCCCAGCATTTT.

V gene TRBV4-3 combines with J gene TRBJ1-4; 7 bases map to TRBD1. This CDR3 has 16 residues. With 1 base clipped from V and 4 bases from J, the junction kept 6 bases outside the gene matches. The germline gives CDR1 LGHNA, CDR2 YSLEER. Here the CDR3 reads CASSQGPGQLNEKLFF. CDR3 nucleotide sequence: TGCGCCAGCAGCCAAGGACCGGGACAGCTTAATGAAAAACTGTTTTTT.

The CDR3 is CASSYSMQEDYGYTF. The CDR3 DNA is TGTGCCAGCAGTTACTCGATGCAGGAGGACTATGGCTACACCTTC. The chain uses TRBV6-6 and TRBJ1-2; no firm D call. CDR3 length equals 15 residues. CDR1 is MNHNY, CDR2 SVGAGI, per germline (reference sequence). Trimming took 0 bases from V and 3 from J, leaving 11 bases between them.

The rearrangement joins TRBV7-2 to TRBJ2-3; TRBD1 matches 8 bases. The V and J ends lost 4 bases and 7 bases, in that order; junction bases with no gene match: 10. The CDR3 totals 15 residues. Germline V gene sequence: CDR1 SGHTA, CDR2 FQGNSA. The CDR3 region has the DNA TGTGCCAGCAGCTCGCTGGGACAGGAGATGTATACGCAGTATTTT. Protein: CASSSLGQEMYTQYF.

Here the CDR3 DNA reads TGTGCCAGCAGTTACCCAGGCAGGGGATCCCAAGAGACCCAGTACTTC. This codes for CASSYPGRGSQETQYF. The rearrangement links TRBV6-5 to TRBJ2-5; D might be TRBD1 (6 bases). From germline, CDR1 is MNHEY and CDR2 SVGAGI. CDR3 length equals 16 residues. Trimming left V 2 bases short and J 1 base short, with 14 bases between.

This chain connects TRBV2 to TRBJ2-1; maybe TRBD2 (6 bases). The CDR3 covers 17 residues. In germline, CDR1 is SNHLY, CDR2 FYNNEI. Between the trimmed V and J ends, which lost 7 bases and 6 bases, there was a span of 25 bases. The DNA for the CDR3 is TGTGCCAGCACCCGGTCGGCGCTAATGACTAGACGCAATGAGCAGTTCTTC. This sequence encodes CASTRSALMTRRNEQFF.

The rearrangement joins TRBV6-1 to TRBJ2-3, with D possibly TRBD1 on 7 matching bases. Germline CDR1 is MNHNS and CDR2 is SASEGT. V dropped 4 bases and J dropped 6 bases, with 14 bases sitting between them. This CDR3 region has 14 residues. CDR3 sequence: CASSGGGGADTQYF. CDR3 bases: TGTGCCAGCAGTGGTGGAGGGGGCGCGGATACGCAGTATTTT.

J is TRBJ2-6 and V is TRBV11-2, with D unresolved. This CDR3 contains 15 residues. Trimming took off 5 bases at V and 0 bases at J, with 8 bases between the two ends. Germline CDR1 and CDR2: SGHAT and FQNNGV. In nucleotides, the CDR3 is TGTGCCAGCAGCCGCACTTACTCTGGGGCCAACGTCCTGACTTTC. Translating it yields CASSRTYSGANVLTF.

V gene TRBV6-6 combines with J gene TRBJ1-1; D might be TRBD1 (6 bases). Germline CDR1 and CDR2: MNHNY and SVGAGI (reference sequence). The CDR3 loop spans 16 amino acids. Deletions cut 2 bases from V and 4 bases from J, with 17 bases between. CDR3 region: CASSYQPKTGSTEAFF. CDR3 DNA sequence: TGTGCCAGCAGTTACCAACCTAAGACAGGTAGCACTGAAGCTTTCTTT.

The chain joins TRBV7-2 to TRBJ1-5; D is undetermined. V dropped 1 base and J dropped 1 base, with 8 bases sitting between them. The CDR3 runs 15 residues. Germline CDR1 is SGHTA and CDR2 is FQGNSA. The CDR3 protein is CASSLVASSNQPQHF. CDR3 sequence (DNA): TGTGCCAGCAGCTTAGTAGCAAGCAGCAATCAGCCCCAGCATTTT.

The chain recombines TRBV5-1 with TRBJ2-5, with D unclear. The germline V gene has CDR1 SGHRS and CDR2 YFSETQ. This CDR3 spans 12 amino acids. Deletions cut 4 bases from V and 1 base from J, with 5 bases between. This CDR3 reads CASSLSQETQYF. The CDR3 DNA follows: TGCGCCAGCAGCCTATCCCAAGAGACCCAGTACTTC. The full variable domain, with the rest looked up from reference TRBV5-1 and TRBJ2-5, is KAGVTQTPRYLIKTRGQQVTLSCSPISGHRSVSWYQQTPGQGLQFLFEYFSETQRNKGNFPGRFSGRQFSNSRSEMNVSTLELGDSALYLCASSLSQETQYFGPGTRLLVL.

In DNA, the CDR3 is TGTGCCTGGAGTGTACATACGAACACTGAAGCTTTCTTT. This sequence encodes CAWSVHTNTEAFF. The rearrangement links TRBV30 to TRBJ1-1; D gene uncertain. Trimming took off 0 bases at V and 1 base at J, with 6 bases between the two ends. This CDR3 is 13 amino acids long. Germline loops: CDR1 GTSNPN, CDR2 SVGIG (reference sequence). Using reference TRBV30 and TRBJ1-1 for the parts outside the CDR3, the full variable domain is SQTIHQWPATLVQPVGSPLSLECTVEGTSNPNLYWYRQAAGRGLQLLFYSVGIGQISSEVPQNLSASRPQDRQFILSSKKLLLSDSGFYLCAWSVHTNTEAFFGQGTRLTVV.

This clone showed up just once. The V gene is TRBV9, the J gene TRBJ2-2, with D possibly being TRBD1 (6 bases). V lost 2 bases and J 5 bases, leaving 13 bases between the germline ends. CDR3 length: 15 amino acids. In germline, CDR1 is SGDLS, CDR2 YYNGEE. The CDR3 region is CASSVGTLNTGELFF. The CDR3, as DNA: TGTGCCAGCAGCGTTGGGACACTAAATACCGGGGAGCTGTTTTTT.

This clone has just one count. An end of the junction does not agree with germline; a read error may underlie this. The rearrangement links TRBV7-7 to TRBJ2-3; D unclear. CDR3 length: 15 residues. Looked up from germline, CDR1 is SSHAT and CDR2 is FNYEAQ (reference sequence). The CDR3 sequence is CASSFRGSSTDTQYF. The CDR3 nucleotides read TGTGCTAGCAGCTTTCGCGGATCTAGCACAGATACGCAGTATTTT.

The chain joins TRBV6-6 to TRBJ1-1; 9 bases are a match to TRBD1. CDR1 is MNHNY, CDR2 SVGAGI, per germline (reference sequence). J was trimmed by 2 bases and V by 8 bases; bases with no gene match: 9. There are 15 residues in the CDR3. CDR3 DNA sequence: TGTGCCAGCCTTGAGTGGGGACAGGGAAACACTGAAGCTTTCTTT. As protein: CASLEWGQGNTEAFF.

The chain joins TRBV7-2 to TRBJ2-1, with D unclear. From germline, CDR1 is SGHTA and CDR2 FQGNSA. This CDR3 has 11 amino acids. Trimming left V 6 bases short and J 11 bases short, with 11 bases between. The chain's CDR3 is CASSTRLKQFF. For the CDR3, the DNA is TGTGCCAGCAGTACCCGACTCAAGCAGTTCTTC. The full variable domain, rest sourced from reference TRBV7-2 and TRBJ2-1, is GAGVSQSPSNKVTEKGKDVELRCDPISGHTALYWYRQSLGQGLEFLIYFQGNSAPDKSGLPSDRFSAERTGGSVSTLTIQRTQQEDSAVYLCASSTRLKQFFGPGTRLTVL.

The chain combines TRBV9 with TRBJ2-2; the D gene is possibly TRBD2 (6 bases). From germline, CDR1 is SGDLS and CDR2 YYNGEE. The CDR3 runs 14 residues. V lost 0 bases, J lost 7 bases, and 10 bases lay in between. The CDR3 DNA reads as TGTGCCAGCAGCGTAGGTACAGCGGGCGGGGAGCTGTTTTTT. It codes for CASSVGTAGGELFF.

Here the CDR3 reads CASSFSGTGSYNEQFF. The CDR3 DNA follows: TGTGCCAGCAGCTTTAGCGGGACGGGATCTTACAATGAGCAGTTCTTC. This rearrangement joins TRBV7-2 to TRBJ2-1; 8 nucleotides line up with TRBD2. The CDR3 consists of 16 residues. V lost 3 bases and J lost 4; bases outside the gene matches: 8. CDR1 SGHTA and CDR2 FQGNSA come from the germline V gene.

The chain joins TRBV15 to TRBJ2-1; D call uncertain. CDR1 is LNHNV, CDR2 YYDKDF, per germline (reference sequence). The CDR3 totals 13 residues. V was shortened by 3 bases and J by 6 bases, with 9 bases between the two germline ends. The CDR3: CATSSSTSNEQFF. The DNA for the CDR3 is TGTGCCACCAGCAGTAGCACTTCCAATGAGCAGTTCTTC.